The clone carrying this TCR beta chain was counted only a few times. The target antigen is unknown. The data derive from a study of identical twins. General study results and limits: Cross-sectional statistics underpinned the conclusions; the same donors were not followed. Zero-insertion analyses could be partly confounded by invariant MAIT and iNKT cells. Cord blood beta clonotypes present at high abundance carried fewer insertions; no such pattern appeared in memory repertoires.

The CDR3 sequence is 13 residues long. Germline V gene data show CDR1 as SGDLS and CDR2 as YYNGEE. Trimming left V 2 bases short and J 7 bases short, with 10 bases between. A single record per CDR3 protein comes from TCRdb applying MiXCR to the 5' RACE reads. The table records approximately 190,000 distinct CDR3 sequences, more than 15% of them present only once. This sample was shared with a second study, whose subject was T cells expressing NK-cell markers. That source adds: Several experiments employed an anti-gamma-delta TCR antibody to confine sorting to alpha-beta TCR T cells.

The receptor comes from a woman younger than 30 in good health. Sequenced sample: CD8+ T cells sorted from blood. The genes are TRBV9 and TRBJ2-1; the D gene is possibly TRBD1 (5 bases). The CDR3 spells CASSVFAGNEQFF. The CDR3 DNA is TGTGCCAGCAGCGTCTTCGCAGGGAATGAGCAGTTCTTC. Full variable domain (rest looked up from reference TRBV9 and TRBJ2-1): DSGVTQTPKHLITATGQRVTLRCSPRSGDLSVYWYQQSLDQGLQFLIQYYNGEERAKGNILERFSAQQFPDLHSELNLSSLELGDSALYFCASSVFAGNEQFFGPGTRLTVL.